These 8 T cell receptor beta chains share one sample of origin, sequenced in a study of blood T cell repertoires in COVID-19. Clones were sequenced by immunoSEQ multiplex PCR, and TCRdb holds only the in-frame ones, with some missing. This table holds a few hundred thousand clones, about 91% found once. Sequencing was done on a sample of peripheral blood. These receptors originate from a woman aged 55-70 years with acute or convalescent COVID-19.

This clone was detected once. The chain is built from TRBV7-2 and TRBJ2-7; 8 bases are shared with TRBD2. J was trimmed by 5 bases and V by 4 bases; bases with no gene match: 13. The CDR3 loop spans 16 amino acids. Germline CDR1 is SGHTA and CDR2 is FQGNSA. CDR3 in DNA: TGTGCCAGCAGCTCCCTAGCGGCGGGGGGTCCTAACGAGCAGTACTTC. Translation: CASSSLAAGGPNEQYF. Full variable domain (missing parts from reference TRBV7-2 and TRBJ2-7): GAGVSQSPSNKVTEKGKDVELRCDPISGHTALYWYRQSLGQGLEFLIYFQGNSAPDKSGLPSDRFSAERTGGSVSTLTIQRTQQEDSAVYLCASSSLAAGGPNEQYFGPGTRLTVT.

The CDR3 loop reads CASSRMGGQTNNEQFF. The CDR3 DNA is TGTGCCAGCAGCCGCATGGGGGGACAGACAAACAATGAGCAGTTCTTC. The chain uses TRBV4-2 and TRBJ2-1, with D tentatively TRBD1 (7 bases). The CDR3 has 16 residues. Trimming removed 4 bases at V and 5 bases at J, with 18 bases between. The germline gives CDR1 LGHNA, CDR2 YNFKEQ.

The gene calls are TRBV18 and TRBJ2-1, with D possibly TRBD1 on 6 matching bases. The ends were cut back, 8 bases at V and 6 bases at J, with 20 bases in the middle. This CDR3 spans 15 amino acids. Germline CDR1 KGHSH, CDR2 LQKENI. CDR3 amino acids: CASRTQGTVGNEQFF. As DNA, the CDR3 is TGTGCCAGCCGTACCCAGGGGACGGTAGGCAATGAGCAGTTCTTC.

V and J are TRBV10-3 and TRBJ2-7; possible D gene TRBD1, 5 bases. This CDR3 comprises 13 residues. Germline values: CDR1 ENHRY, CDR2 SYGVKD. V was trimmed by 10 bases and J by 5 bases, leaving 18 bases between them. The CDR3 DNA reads TGTGCCAGTCCTTCGGTGGGCAGGGACGAGCAGTACTTC. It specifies CASPSVGRDEQYF.

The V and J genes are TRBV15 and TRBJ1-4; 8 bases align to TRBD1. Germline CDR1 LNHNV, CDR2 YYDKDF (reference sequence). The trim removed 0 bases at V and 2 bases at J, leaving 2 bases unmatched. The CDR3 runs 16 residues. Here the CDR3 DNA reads TGTGCCACCAGCAGAGACAGGGGGCTCACTAATGAAAAACTGTTTTTT. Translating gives CATSRDRGLTNEKLFF.

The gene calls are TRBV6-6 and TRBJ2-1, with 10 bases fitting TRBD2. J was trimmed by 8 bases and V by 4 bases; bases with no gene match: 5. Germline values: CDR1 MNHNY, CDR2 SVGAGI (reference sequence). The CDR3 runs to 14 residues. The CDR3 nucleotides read TGTGCCAGCAGTTTCGGGACTAGCGTCTATGAGCAGTTCTTC. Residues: CASSFGTSVYEQFF.

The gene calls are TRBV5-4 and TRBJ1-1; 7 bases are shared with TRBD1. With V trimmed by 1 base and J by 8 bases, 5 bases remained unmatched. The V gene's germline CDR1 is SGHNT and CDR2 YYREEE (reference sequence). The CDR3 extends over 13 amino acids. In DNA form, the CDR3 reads TGTGCCAGCAGCTTGTCAGGGGGTATCGAAGCTTTCTTT. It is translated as CASSLSGGIEAFF.

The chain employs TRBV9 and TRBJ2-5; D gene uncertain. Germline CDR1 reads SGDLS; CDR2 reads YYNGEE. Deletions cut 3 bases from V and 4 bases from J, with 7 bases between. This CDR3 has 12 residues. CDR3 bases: TGTGCCAGCAGCGCCCCTCGAGAGACCCAGTACTTC. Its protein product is CASSAPRETQYF.